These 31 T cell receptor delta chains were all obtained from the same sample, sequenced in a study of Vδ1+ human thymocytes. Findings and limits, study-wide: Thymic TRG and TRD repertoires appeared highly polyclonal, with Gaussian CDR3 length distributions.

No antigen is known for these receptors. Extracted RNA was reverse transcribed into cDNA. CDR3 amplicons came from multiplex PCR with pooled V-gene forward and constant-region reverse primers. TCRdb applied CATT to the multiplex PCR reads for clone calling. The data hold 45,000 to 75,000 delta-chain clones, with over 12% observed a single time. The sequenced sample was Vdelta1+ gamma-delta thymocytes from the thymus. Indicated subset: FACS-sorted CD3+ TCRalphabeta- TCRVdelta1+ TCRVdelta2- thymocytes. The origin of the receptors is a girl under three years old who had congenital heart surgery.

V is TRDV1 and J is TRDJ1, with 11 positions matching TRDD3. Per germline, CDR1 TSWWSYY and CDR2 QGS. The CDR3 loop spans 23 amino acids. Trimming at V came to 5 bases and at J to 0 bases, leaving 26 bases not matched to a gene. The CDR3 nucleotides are TGTGCTCTTGGGATCGCGCGCACCTCCCTGGTGGGGGATACGCTGGGGAACACCGATAAACTCATCTTT. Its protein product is CALGIARTSLVGDTLGNTDKLIF.

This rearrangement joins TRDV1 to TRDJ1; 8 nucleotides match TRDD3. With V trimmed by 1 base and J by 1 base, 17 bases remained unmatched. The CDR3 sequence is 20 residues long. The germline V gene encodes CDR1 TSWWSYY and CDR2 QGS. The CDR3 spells CALGEPTESGLGGLTDKLIF. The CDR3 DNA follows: TGTGCTCTTGGGGAACCAACGGAAAGTGGACTGGGGGGGCTCACCGATAAACTCATCTTT.

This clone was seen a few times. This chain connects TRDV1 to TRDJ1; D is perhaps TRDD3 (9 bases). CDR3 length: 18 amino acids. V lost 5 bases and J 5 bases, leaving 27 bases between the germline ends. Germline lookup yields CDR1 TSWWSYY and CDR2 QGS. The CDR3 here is CALGNGASYEGDTDKLIF. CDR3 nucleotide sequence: TGTGCTCTTGGGAACGGGGCTTCCTACGAGGGGGATACAGATAAACTCATCTTT.

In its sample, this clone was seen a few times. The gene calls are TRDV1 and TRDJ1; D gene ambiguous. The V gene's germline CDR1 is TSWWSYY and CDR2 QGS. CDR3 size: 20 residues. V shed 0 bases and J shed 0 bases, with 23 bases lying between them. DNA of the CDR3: TGTGCTCTTGGGGAACTGCCCCCCTCCTCCTCGGGACCGTACACCGATAAACTCATCTTT. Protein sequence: CALGELPPSSSGPYTDKLIF.

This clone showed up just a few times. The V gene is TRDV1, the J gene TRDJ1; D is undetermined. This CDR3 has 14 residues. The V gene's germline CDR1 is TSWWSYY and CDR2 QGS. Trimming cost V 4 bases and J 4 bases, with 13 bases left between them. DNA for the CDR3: TGTGCTCTTGGGGGGGTCATCCTCAGCGATAAACTCATCTTT. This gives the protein CALGGVILSDKLIF.

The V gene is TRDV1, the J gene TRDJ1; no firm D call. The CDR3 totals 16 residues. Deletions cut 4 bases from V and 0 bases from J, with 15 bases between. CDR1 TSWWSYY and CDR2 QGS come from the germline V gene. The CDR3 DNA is TGTGCTCTTGGGGCGCCCCGTCTAGTCGACACCGATAAACTCATCTTT. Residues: CALGAPRLVDTDKLIF.

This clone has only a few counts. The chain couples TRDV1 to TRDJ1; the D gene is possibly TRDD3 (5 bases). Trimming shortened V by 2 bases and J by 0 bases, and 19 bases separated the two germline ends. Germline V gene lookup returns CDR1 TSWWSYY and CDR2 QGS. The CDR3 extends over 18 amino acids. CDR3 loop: CALGEESGGWGYTDKLIF. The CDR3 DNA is TGTGCTCTTGGGGAAGAATCCGGCGGTTGGGGTTACACCGATAAACTCATCTTT.

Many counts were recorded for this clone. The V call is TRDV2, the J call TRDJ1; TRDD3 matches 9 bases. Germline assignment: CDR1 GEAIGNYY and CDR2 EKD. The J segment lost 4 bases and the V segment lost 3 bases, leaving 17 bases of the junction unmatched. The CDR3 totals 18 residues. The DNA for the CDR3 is TGTGCCTGTGACTATACTGTGTGGGGATACGCGCGGTTCGATAAACTCATCTTT. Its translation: CACDYTVWGYARFDKLIF.

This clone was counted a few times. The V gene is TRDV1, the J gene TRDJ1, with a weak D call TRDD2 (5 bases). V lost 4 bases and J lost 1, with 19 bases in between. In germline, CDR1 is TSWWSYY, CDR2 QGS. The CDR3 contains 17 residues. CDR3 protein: CALGVPRASPSTDKLIF. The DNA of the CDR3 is TGTGCTCTTGGGGTTCCTCGGGCCTCACCATCCACCGATAAACTCATCTTT.

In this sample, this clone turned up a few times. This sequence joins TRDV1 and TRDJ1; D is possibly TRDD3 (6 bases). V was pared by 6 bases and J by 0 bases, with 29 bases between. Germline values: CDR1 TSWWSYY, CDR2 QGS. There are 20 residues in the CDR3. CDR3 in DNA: TGTGCTCTTGGTCCAGAGTCCCCGTACATAGGGATAGGGTACACCGATAAACTCATCTTT. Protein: CALGPESPYIGIGYTDKLIF.

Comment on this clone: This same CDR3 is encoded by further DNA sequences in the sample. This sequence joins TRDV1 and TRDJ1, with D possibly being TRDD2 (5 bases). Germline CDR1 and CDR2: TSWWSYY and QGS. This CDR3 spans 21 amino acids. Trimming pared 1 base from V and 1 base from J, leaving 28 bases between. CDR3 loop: CALGERPSRLSYTGSTDKLIF. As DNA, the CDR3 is TGTGCTCTTGGGGAACGTCCTTCTCGTCTCAGCTATACCGGCAGCACCGATAAACTCATCTTT.

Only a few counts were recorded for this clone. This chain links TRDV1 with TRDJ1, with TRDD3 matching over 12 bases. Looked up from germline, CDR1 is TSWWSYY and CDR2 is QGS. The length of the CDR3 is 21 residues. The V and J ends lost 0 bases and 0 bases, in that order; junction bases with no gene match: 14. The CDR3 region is CALGELALGDTNTRYTDKLIF. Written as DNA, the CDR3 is TGTGCTCTTGGGGAACTAGCACTGGGGGATACCAATACCCGGTACACCGATAAACTCATCTTT.

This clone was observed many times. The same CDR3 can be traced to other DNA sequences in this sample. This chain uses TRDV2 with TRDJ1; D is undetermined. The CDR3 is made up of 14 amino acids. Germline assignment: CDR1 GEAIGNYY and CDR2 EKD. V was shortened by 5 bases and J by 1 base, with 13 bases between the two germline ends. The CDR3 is CACVPRYCTDKLIF. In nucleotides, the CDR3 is TGTGCCTGTGTTCCCCGGTACTGCACCGATAAACTCATCTTT.

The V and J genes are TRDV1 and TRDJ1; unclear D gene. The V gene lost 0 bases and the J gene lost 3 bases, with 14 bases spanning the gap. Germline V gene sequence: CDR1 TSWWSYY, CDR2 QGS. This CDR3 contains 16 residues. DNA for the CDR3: TGTGCTCTTGGGGAACTCCGGCCCAACGACCCCGATAAACTCATCTTT. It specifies CALGELRPNDPDKLIF.

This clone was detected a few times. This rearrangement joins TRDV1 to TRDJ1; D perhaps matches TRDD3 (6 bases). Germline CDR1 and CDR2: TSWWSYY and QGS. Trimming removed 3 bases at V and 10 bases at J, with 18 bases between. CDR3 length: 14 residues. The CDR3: CALGDPDLGDSLIF. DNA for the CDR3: TGTGCTCTTGGGGACCCAGATCTAGGGGATTCACTCATCTTT.

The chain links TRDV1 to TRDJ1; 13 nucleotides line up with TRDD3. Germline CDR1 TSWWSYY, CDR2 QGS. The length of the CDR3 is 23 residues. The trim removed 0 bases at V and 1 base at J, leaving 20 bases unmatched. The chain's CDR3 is CALGELTSIPILLGDTATDKLIF. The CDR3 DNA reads TGTGCTCTTGGGGAACTGACCTCAATACCGATCCTACTGGGGGATACGGCCACCGATAAACTCATCTTT.

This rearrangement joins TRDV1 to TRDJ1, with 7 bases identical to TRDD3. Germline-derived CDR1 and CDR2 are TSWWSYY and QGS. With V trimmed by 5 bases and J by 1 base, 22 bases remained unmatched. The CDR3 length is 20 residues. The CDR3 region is CALGIPSFPVLGLCTDKLIF. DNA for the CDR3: TGTGCTCTTGGGATCCCCTCGTTCCCCGTACTGGGGCTTTGCACCGATAAACTCATCTTT.

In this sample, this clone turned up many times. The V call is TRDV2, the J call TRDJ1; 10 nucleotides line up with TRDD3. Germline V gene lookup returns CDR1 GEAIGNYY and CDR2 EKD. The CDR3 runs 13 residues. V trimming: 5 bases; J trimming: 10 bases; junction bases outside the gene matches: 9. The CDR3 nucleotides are TGTGCCTGTGGTAGCTGGGGGATAAAGGCACTCATCTTT. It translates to CACGSWGIKALIF.

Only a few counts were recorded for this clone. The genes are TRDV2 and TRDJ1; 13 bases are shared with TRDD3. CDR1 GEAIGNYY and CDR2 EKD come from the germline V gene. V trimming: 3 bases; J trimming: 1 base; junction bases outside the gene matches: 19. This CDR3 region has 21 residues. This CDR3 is CACDDDGMVLGDTLLTDKLIF. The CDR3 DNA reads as TGTGCCTGTGACGACGATGGTATGGTACTGGGGGATACGCTACTCACCGATAAACTCATCTTT.

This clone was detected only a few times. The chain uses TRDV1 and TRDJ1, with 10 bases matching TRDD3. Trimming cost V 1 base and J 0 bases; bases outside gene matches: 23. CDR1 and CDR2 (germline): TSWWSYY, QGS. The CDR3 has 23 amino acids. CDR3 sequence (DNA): TGTGCTCTTGGGGAACCTCTCCTCCACTATACTGGGGGATTCATGTTATACACCGATAAACTCATCTTT. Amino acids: CALGEPLLHYTGGFMLYTDKLIF.

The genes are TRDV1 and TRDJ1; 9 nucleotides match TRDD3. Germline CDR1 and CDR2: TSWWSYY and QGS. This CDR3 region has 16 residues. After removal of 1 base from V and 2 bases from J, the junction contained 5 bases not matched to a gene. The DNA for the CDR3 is TGTGCTCTTGGGGAACGTGTGGGGGATAGAACCGATAAACTCATCTTT. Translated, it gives CALGERVGDRTDKLIF.

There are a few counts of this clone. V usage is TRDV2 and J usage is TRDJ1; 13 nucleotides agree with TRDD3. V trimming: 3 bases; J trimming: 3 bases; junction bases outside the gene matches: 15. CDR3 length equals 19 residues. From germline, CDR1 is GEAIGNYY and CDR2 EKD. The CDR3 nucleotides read TGTGCCTGTGACCCCCTCGGGACTGGGGGATACGGTGGGTCCGATAAACTCATCTTT. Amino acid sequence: CACDPLGTGGYGGSDKLIF.

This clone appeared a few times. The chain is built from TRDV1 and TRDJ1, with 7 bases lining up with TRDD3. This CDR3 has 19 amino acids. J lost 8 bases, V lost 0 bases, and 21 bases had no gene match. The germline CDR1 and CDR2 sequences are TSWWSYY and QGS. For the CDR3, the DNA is TGTGCTCTTGGGGAACTCCCAACGAATTGGACCCATTTACTGGGGAAACTCATCTTT. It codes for CALGELPTNWTHLLGKLIF.

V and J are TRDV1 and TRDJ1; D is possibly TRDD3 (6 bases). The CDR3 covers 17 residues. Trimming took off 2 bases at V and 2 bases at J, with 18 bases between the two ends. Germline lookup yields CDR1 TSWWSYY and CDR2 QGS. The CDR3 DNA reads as TGTGCTCTTGGGGAAGAGTCCGTCGAAACTGGGACCGATAAACTCATCTTT. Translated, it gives CALGEESVETGTDKLIF.

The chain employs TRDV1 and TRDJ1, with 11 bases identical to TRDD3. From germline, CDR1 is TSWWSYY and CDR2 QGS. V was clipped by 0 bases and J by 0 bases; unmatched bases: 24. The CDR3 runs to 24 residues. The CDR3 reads CALGELAPSFTGGYNSAYTDKLIF. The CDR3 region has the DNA TGTGCTCTTGGGGAACTAGCCCCTTCCTTTACTGGGGGATATAACTCGGCGTACACCGATAAACTCATCTTT.

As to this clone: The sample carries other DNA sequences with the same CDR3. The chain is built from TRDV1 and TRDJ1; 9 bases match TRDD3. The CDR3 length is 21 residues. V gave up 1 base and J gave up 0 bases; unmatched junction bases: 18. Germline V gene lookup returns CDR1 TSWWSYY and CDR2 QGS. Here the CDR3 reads CALGEPWDWGNVPQYTDKLIF. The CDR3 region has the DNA TGTGCTCTTGGGGAACCCTGGGACTGGGGGAATGTGCCCCAGTACACCGATAAACTCATCTTT.

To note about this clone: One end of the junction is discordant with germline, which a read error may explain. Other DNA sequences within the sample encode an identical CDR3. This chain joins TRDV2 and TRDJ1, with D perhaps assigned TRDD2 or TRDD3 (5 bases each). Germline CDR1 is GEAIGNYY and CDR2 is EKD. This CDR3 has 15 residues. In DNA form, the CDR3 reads TGTGCCTGCCATCCTTCTTTACGGGGCATACGTGGACTCATCTTC. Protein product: CACHPSLRGIRGLIF.

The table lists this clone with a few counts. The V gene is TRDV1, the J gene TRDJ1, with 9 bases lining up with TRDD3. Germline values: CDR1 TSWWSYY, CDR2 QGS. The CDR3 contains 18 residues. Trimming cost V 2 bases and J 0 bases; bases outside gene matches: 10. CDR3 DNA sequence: TGTGCTCTTGGGGAAGGGGGATACCGGGACGAGGACACCGATAAACTCATCTTT. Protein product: CALGEGGYRDEDTDKLIF.

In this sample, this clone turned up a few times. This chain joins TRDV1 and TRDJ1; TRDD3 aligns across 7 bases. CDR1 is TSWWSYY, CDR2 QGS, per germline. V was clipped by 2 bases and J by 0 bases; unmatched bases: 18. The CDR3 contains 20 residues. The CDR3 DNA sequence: TGTGCTCTTGGGGAAGCCCCCGAGCGGGGGATTTGGGGGTACACCGATAAACTCATCTTT. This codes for CALGEAPERGIWGYTDKLIF.

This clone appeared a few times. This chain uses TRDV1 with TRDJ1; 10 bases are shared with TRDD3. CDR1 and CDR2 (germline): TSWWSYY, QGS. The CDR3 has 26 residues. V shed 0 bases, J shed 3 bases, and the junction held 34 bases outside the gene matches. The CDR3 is CALGELRRTAFPPLGLGDQSADKLIF. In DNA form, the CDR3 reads TGTGCTCTTGGGGAACTTCGGAGAACCGCCTTCCCCCCCTTGGGACTGGGGGATCAGTCGGCCGATAAACTCATCTTT.

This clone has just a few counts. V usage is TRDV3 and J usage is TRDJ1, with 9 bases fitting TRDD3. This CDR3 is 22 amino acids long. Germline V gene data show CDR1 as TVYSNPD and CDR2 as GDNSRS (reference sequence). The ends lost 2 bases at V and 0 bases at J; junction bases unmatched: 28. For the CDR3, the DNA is TGTGCCTTTGGAGTGTACCGACCCTTAATCGGGGATACGTCCCAGTACACCGATAAACTCATCTTT. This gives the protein CAFGVYRPLIGDTSQYTDKLIF.